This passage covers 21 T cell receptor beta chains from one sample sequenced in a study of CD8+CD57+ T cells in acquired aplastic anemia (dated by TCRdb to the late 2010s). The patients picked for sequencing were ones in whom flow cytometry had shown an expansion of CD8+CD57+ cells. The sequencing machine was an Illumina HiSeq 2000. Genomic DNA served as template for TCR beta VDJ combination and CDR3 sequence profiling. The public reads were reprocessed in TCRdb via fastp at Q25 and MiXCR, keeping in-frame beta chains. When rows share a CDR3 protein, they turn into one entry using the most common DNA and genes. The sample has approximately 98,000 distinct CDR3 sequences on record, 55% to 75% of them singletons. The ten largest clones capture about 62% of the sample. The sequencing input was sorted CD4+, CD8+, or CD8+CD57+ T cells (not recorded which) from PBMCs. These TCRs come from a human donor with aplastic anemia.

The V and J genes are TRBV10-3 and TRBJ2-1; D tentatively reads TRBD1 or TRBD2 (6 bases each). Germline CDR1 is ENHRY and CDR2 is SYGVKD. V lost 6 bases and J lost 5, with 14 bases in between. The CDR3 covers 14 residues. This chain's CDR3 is CAIREGDLHNEQFF. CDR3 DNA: TGTGCCATCAGGGAGGGGGACTTACACAATGAGCAGTTCTTC.

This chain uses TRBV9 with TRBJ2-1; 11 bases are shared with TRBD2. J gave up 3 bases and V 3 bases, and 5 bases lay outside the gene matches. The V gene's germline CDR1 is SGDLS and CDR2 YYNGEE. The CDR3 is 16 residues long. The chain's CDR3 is CASSGTGLADYNEQFF. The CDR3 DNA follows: TGTGCCAGCAGCGGTACGGGACTAGCGGACTACAATGAGCAGTTCTTC.

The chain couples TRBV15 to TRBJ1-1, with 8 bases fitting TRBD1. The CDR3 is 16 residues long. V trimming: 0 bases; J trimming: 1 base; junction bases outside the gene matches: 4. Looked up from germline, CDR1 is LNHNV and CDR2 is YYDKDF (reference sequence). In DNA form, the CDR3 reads TGTGCCACCAGCAGAGATGGTGGACAGGGGAACACTGAAGCTTTCTTT. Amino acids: CATSRDGGQGNTEAFF.

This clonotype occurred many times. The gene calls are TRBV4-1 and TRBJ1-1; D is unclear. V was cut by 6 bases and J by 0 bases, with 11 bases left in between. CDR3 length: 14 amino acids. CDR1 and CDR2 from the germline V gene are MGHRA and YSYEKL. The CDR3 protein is CASRAEGMNTEAFF. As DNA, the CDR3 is TGCGCCAGCAGGGCGGAAGGAATGAACACTGAAGCTTTCTTT.

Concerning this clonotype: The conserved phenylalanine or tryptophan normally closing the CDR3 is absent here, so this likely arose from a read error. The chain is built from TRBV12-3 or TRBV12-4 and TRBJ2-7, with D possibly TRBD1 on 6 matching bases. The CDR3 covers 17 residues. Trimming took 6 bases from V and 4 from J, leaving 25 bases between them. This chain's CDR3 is CASSLNSRHWGLYEQYL. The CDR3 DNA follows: TGTGCCAGCAGCCTGAACAGCCGCCATTGGGGGCTATACGAGCAGTACCTC.

The CDR3 coding sequence is TGTGCCAGCAGTTACGCAGGGGACTTTGCCTACGAGCAGTACTTC. Protein product: CASSYAGDFAYEQYF. The V and J genes are TRBV6-5 and TRBJ2-7, with D perhaps assigned TRBD1 or TRBD2 (6 bases each). The CDR3 extends over 15 amino acids. The germline V gene encodes CDR1 MNHEY and CDR2 SVGAGI. V was clipped by 2 bases and J by 2 bases, with 13 bases between them.

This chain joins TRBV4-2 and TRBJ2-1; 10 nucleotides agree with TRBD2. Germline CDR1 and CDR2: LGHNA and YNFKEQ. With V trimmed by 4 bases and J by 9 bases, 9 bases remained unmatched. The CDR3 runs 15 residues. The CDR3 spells CASSLSGGALSEQFF. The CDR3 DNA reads TGTGCCAGCAGCCTGAGCGGGGGGGCCTTGAGTGAGCAGTTCTTC.

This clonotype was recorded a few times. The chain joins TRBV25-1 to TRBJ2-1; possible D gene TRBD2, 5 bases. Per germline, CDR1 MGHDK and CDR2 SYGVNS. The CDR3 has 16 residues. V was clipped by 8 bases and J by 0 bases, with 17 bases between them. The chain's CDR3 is CASLSEGKGSYNEQFF. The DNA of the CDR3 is TGTGCCAGCTTAAGCGAGGGAAAGGGCTCCTACAATGAGCAGTTCTTC.

CDR3: CSGDWGEKLFF. CDR3 DNA sequence: TGCAGCGGTGATTGGGGGGAGAAACTGTTTTTT. V gene TRBV29-1 combines with J gene TRBJ1-4; D perhaps matches TRBD1 (5 bases). CDR3 length: 11 amino acids. V dropped 7 bases and J dropped 11 bases, with 14 bases sitting between them. CDR1 SQVTM and CDR2 ANQGSEA come from the germline V gene. The full variable domain, with the rest looked up from reference TRBV29-1 and TRBJ1-4, is SAVISQKPSRDICQRGTSLTIQCQVDSQVTMMFWYRQQPGQSLTLIATANQGSEATYESGFVIDKFPISRPNLTFSTLTVSNMSPEDSSIYLCSGDWGEKLFFGSGTQLSVL.

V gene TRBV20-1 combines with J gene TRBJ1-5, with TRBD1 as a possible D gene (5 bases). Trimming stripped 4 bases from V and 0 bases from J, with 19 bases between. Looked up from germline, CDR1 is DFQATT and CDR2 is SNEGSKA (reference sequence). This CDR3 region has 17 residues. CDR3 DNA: TGCAGTGCTAAACAAATACCGGACACGAATAGCAATCAGCCCCAGCATTTT. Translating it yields CSAKQIPDTNSNQPQHF.

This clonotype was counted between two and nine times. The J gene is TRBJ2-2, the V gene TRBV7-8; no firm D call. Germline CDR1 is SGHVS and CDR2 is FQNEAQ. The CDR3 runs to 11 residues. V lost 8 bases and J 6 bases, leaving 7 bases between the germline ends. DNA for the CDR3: TGTGCCAGCGTGAGATCCGGGGAGCTGTTTTTT. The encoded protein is CASVRSGELFF.

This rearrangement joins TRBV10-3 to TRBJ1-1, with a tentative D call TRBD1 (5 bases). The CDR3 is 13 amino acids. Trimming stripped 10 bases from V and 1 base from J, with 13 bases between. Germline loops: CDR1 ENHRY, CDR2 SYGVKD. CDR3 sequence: CASRITGNTEAFF. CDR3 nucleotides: TGTGCCAGCAGAATAACAGGGAACACTGAAGCTTTCTTT.

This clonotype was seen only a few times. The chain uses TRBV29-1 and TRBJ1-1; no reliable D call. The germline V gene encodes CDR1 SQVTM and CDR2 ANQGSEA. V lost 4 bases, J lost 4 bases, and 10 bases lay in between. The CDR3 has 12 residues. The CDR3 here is CSVGRLVTEAFF. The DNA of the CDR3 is TGCAGCGTTGGAAGACTCGTCACTGAAGCTTTCTTT.

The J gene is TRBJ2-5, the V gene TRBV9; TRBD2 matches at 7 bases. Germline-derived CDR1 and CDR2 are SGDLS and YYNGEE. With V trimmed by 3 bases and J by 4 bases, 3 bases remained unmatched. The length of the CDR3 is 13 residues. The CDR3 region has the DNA TGTGCCAGCAGCGCGGGGGGTTTAGAGACCCAGTACTTC. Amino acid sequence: CASSAGGLETQYF.

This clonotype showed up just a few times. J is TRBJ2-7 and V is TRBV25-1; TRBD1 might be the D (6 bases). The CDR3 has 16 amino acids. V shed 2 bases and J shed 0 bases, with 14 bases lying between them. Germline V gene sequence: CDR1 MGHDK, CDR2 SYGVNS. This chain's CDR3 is CASSETSQGSSYEQYF. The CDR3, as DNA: TGTGCCAGCAGTGAAACGAGCCAGGGGAGCTCCTACGAGCAGTACTTC.

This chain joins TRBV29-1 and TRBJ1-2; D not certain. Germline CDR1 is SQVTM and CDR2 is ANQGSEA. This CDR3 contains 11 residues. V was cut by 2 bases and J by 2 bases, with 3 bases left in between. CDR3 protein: CSVEQNYGYTF. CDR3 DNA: TGCAGCGTTGAACAGAACTATGGCTACACCTTC.

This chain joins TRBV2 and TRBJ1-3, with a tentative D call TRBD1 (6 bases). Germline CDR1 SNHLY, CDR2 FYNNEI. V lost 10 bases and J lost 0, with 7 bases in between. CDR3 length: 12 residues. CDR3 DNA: TGTGCCAAGGACAGCTCTGGAAACACCATATATTTT. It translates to CAKDSSGNTIYF.

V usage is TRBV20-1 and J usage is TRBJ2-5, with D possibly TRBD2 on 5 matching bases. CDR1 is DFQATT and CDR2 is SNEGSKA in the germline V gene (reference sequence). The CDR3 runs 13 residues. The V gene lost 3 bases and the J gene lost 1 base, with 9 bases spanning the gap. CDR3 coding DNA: TGCAGTGCTAGGAGGAGGACCCAAGAGACCCAGTACTTC. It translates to CSARRRTQETQYF.

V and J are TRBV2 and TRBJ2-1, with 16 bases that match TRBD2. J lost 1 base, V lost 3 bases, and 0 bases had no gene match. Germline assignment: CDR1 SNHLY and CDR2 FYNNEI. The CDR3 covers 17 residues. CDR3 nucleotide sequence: TGTGCCAGCAGTGAGGGACTAGCGGGAGGGTCCTACAATGAGCAGTTCTTC. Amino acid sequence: CASSEGLAGGSYNEQFF. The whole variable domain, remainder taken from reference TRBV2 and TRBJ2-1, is EPEVTQTPSHQVTQMGQEVILRCVPISNHLYFYWYRQILGQKVEFLVSFYNNEISEKSEIFDDQFSVERPDGSNFTLKIRSTKLEDSAMYFCASSEGLAGGSYNEQFFGPGTRLTVL.

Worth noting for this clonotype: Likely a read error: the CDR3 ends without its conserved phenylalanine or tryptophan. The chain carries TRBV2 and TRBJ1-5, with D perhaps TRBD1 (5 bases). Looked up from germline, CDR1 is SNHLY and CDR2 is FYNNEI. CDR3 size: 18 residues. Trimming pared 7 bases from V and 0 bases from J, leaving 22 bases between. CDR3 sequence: CASNRNLGEEVSNQPQHL. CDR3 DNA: TGTGCCAGCAATCGAAACTTGGGGGAAGAAGTTAGCAATCAGCCCCAGCATCTT.

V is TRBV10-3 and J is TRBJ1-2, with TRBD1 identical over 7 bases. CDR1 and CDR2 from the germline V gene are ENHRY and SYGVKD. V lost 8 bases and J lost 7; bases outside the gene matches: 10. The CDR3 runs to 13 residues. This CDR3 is CAIRREGGTGYTF. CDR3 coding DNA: TGTGCCATCCGGAGGGAAGGGGGCACTGGCTACACCTTC.